The 20 T cell receptor beta chains reported below all come from one sample, sequenced in a study of shared clonotypes between healthy human individuals (dated by TCRdb to 2020 to 2022). Library prep was done by the immunoSEQ multiplex PCR assay. The immuneACCESS repertoire file appears here via TCRdb, limited to in-frame rearrangements. These files lack a portion of the clones; in checked studies, under half of the deficit traces to unresolved V genes, and the cause of the others is not known. The sample table contains roughly 2.2 million clones; only one count was recorded for approximately 95% of them. Jointly, the top ten make up 0.35% to 0.5% of the sample. The material sequenced was naive CD4+ T cells from PBMCs. The cell subset or site label of this sample denotes: CD45RA+ positively selected. These receptors were taken from a man younger than 30 in good health. Some clones in this sample may be carry-over from other donors' samples.

The chain employs TRBV7-9 and TRBJ2-7; 10 nucleotides line up with TRBD1. The length of the CDR3 is 16 residues. Germline lookup yields CDR1 SEHNR and CDR2 FQNEAQ (reference sequence). V trimming: 3 bases; J trimming: 5 bases; junction bases outside the gene matches: 10. CDR3 bases: TGTGCCAGCAGCTTCTTTCGGGGTGACAGGGGGCACGAGCAGTACTTC. Protein sequence: CASSFFRGDRGHEQYF.

V usage is TRBV19 and J usage is TRBJ2-5; no clear D. The V end was cut by 7 bases, the J end by 0 bases, with 3 bases between. Germline V gene data show CDR1 as LNHDA and CDR2 as SQIVND (reference sequence). This CDR3 spans 11 amino acids. CDR3 in amino acids: CASKNQETQYF. The CDR3 DNA reads as TGTGCCAGTAAGAACCAAGAGACCCAGTACTTC.

The genes are TRBV5-6 and TRBJ2-1; D call uncertain. The CDR3 extends over 16 amino acids. The V gene's germline CDR1 is SGHDT and CDR2 YYEEEE. V lost 1 base, J lost 4 bases, and 15 bases lay in between. Written as DNA, the CDR3 is TGTGCCAGCAGCTTGTGGTGGCGTGGAGATTACAATGAGCAGTTCTTC. Protein sequence: CASSLWWRGDYNEQFF. The full variable domain, completed using reference TRBV5-6 and TRBJ2-1, is DAGVTQSPTHLIKTRGQQVTLRCSPKSGHDTVSWYQQALGQGPQFIFQYYEEEERQRGNFPDRFSGHQFPNYSSELNVNALLLGDSALYLCASSLWWRGDYNEQFFGPGTRLTVL.

This clone was found once. The chain combines TRBV2 with TRBJ2-7, with 10 positions matching TRBD2. This CDR3 spans 14 amino acids. Germline loops: CDR1 SNHLY, CDR2 FYNNEI. Germline trimming cut 6 bases from V and 3 bases from J; bases unmatched to any gene: 5. The DNA for the CDR3 is TGTGCCAGCAGGGACTGGACTAGCGGCTACGAGCAGTACTTC. This codes for CASRDWTSGYEQYF.

The V gene is TRBV28, the J gene TRBJ2-6; 11 bases agree with TRBD1. The CDR3 loop spans 19 amino acids. Germline loops: CDR1 MDHEN, CDR2 SYDVKM. After removal of 8 bases from V and 2 bases from J, the junction contained 14 bases not matched to a gene. CDR3 region: CASRPQPGTGGAGANVLTF. The CDR3, as DNA: TGTGCCAGCCGCCCCCAACCAGGGACAGGGGGAGCTGGGGCCAACGTCCTGACTTTC.

The chain links TRBV18 to TRBJ2-3, with D perhaps assigned TRBD1 or TRBD2 (5 bases each). The CDR3 has 15 amino acids. Germline CDR1 KGHSH, CDR2 LQKENI. The V end lost 3 bases, the J end lost 0 bases, and 10 bases lay between the germline ends. As DNA, the CDR3 is TGTGCCAGCTCACCGCTGGGGGATAGCACAGATACGCAGTATTTT. Its protein product is CASSPLGDSTDTQYF.

The V and J genes are TRBV28 and TRBJ1-2; 8 positions match TRBD1. Trimming removed 6 bases from V and 1 base from J; junction bases left unmatched: 7. The germline gives CDR1 MDHEN, CDR2 SYDVKM. CDR3 size: 15 residues. CDR3 sequence (DNA): TGTGCCAGCAGCGAACTGACAGGGGTTAACTATGGCTACACCTTC. Protein: CASSELTGVNYGYTF.

This chain links TRBV7-2 with TRBJ1-2; a weak D match, TRBD1 (5 bases). The CDR3 covers 15 residues. Trimming pared 1 base from V and 4 bases from J, leaving 13 bases between. Germline-derived CDR1 and CDR2 are SGHTA and FQGNSA. CDR3 in DNA: TGTGCCAGCAGCTTAGAGGTTGCGACAGTCTATGGCTACACCTTC. The encoded protein is CASSLEVATVYGYTF.

The J gene is TRBJ2-2, the V gene TRBV28; D possibly corresponds to TRBD1 (6 bases). This CDR3 is 17 amino acids long. CDR1 is MDHEN and CDR2 is SYDVKM in the germline V gene. Trimming took off 5 bases at V and 5 bases at J, with 21 bases between the two ends. CDR3 bases: TGTGCCAGCAGTCTTTACCCCCAGGGGAACCCAACCGGGGAGCTGTTTTTT. Its protein product is CASSLYPQGNPTGELFF.

A note on this clone: Other DNA variants within this sample encode the same CDR3. V is TRBV28 and J is TRBJ2-3; no firm D call. Germline V gene lookup returns CDR1 MDHEN and CDR2 SYDVKM. CDR3 length: 13 amino acids. Trimming pared 10 bases from V and 1 base from J, leaving 12 bases between. The CDR3 DNA reads as TGTGCCACCCTACCGGGTGGCACAGATACGCAGTATTTT. It translates to CATLPGGTDTQYF.

This rearrangement joins TRBV6-6 to TRBJ1-2; TRBD1 matches 8 bases. V shed 5 bases and J 5 bases; nucleotides not matched to a gene: 7. CDR1 and CDR2 (germline): MNHNY, SVGAGI (reference sequence). The CDR3 has 14 residues. CDR3 protein: CASSRQGLGYGYTF. CDR3 bases: TGTGCCAGCAGTCGACAGGGGTTGGGGTATGGCTACACCTTC.

The J gene is TRBJ2-5, the V gene TRBV15, with D possibly matching TRBD1 (5 bases). V lost 4 bases and J 4 bases, leaving 13 bases between the germline ends. CDR1 is LNHNV and CDR2 is YYDKDF in the germline V gene (reference sequence). The CDR3 has 14 amino acids. The CDR3 loop is CATSNPTGSETQYF. CDR3 DNA sequence: TGTGCCACCAGCAACCCCACAGGTTCAGAGACCCAGTACTTC.

This clone showed up just a few times. Other nucleotide sequences from this sample produce the same CDR3. The V gene is TRBV10-3, the J gene TRBJ1-5; D is undetermined. Trimming removed 2 bases at V and 1 base at J, with 3 bases between. CDR3 length: 13 residues. Germline CDR1 reads ENHRY; CDR2 reads SYGVKD. The DNA of the CDR3 is TGTGCCATCAGTGAGGGCAGCAATCAGCCCCAGCATTTT. Amino acid sequence: CAISEGSNQPQHF.

This rearrangement joins TRBV9 to TRBJ2-6, with 9 bases aligning to TRBD1. This CDR3 comprises 19 residues. The trim removed 3 bases at V and 4 bases at J, leaving 14 bases unmatched. The germline CDR1 and CDR2 sequences are SGDLS and YYNGEE. The CDR3 DNA reads TGTGCCAGCAGCGCACCGGGACAGGGATCATCGGGCGGGGCCAACGTCCTGACTTTC. Residues: CASSAPGQGSSGGANVLTF.

This clone appeared a few times. The V call is TRBV2, the J call TRBJ2-2; D is unclear. The CDR3 has 13 residues. Germline values: CDR1 SNHLY, CDR2 FYNNEI. Deletions cut 6 bases from V and 8 bases from J, with 13 bases between. The CDR3 reads CASRVPTAGELFF. The CDR3 coding sequence is TGTGCCAGCAGAGTCCCCACAGCGGGGGAGCTGTTTTTT.

The chain uses TRBV6-5 and TRBJ1-5; D is perhaps TRBD1 (5 bases). The V gene lost 2 bases and the J gene lost 6 bases, with 14 bases spanning the gap. The germline V gene has CDR1 MNHEY and CDR2 SVGAGI. CDR3 length equals 15 residues. The CDR3 protein is CASSYGRGEGQPQHF. The CDR3 region has the DNA TGTGCCAGCAGTTACGGAAGGGGAGAGGGTCAGCCCCAGCATTTT.

The chain carries TRBV25-1 and TRBJ2-3, with D hard to call. Trimming left V 6 bases short and J 3 bases short, with 4 bases between. CDR1 is MGHDK and CDR2 is SYGVNS in the germline V gene. The CDR3 consists of 11 residues. In DNA, the CDR3 is TGTGCCAGCAGGGAGACAGATACGCAGTATTTT. The encoded protein is CASRETDTQYF. Filled out from reference TRBV25-1 and TRBJ2-3, the complete variable domain reads EADIYQTPRYLVIGTGKKITLECSQTMGHDKMYWYQQDPGMELHLIHYSYGVNSTEKGDLSSESTVSRIRTEHFPLTLESARPSHTSQYLCASRETDTQYFGPGTRLTVL.

This chain links TRBV5-8 with TRBJ2-3; D remains ambiguous. The CDR3 extends over 16 amino acids. The germline gives CDR1 SGHTS, CDR2 YDEGEE. V dropped 2 bases and J dropped 2 bases, with 15 bases sitting between them. The CDR3 is CASSFSPTFLTDTQYF. The CDR3 DNA reads TGTGCCAGCAGCTTTTCCCCCACCTTCCTCACAGATACGCAGTATTTT. Full variable domain (missing parts from reference TRBV5-8 and TRBJ2-3): EAGVTQSPTHLIKTRGQQATLRCSPISGHTSVYWYQQALGLGLQFLLWYDEGEERNRGNFPPRFSGRQFPNYSSELNVNALELEDSALYLCASSFSPTFLTDTQYFGPGTRLTVL.

The chain couples TRBV19 to TRBJ2-2; no clear D. The CDR3 sequence is 12 residues long. Germline CDR1 reads LNHDA; CDR2 reads SQIVND (reference sequence). V gave up 4 bases and J gave up 6 bases, with 6 bases separating them. The CDR3 loop is CASSRSPGELFF. The CDR3 DNA follows: TGTGCCAGTAGTAGGAGCCCCGGGGAGCTGTTTTTT.

The V and J genes are TRBV6-1 and TRBJ1-5; D unclear. From germline, CDR1 is MNHNS and CDR2 SASEGT. V was shortened by 4 bases and J by 7 bases, with 17 bases between the two germline ends. The CDR3 is 15 amino acids. Here the CDR3 DNA reads TGTGCCAGCAGTGCAGGATTGGTATCTTACCAGCCCCAGCATTTT. Translation: CASSAGLVSYQPQHF.